Below are 24 T cell receptor beta chains sequenced from a single sample in a study of T cells after yellow fever vaccination. TCRdb recomputed calls from the 5' RACE reads with MiXCR, one row per CDR3 protein. Of 160,000 or so distinct CDR3 sequences in the sample, around 7.3% were seen once. The material sequenced was CD4+ T cells sorted from PBMCs, taken 4 to 6 days after the first yellow fever vaccination. These receptors originate from a man aged 18 to 30 who received the YFV17D yellow fever vaccine.

This clonotype turned up a few times. This chain uses TRBV5-1 with TRBJ2-3; 10 bases match TRBD2. This CDR3 region has 15 residues. The V gene's germline CDR1 is SGHRS and CDR2 YFSETQ. V shed 4 bases and J 4 bases; nucleotides not matched to a gene: 6. The CDR3 loop is CASSHLAGAADTQYF. For the CDR3, the DNA is TGCGCCAGCAGCCACCTAGCGGGGGCTGCAGATACGCAGTATTTT.

There are many counts of this clonotype. This sequence joins TRBV5-1 and TRBJ2-7; TRBD2 matches at 10 bases. Germline V lookup: CDR1 SGHRS, CDR2 YFSETQ. J lost 5 bases, V lost 1 base, and 3 bases had no gene match. The CDR3 covers 14 residues. DNA for the CDR3: TGCGCCAGCAGCTTGCGCACTAGCGGGGACGAGCAGTACTTC. This encodes CASSLRTSGDEQYF.

A few counts support this clonotype. This chain connects TRBV25-1 to TRBJ2-7; perhaps TRBD1 as D (6 bases). This CDR3 comprises 17 residues. Per germline, CDR1 MGHDK and CDR2 SYGVNS. With 3 bases removed from V and 0 bases from J, the gap between germline ends came to 18 bases. Here the CDR3 reads CASSDPLQGASSYEQYF. CDR3 DNA sequence: TGTGCCAGCAGTGACCCTTTACAGGGTGCTAGCTCCTACGAGCAGTACTTC.

The chain links TRBV11-2 to TRBJ1-3, with D possibly TRBD1 on 6 matching bases. This CDR3 has 16 amino acids. V lost 4 bases and J 0 bases, leaving 13 bases between the germline ends. The germline CDR1 and CDR2 sequences are SGHAT and FQNNGV. The CDR3 reads CASSSLQGYSGNTIYF. CDR3 in DNA: TGTGCCAGCAGCTCCCTACAGGGCTACTCTGGAAACACCATATATTTT.

This clonotype appeared many times. The V and J genes are TRBV5-1 and TRBJ2-1, with D perhaps matching TRBD1 (5 bases). The ends were cut back, 5 bases at V and 5 bases at J, with 5 bases in the middle. Germline V gives CDR1 SGHRS, CDR2 YFSETQ. The CDR3 extends over 11 amino acids. In nucleotides, the CDR3 is TGCGCCAGCAGACAGGACAATGAGCAGTTCTTC. It encodes CASRQDNEQFF.

This clonotype has at least ten counts. This chain joins TRBV5-5 and TRBJ1-1; the match to TRBD1 covers 8 bases. The J segment lost 5 bases and the V segment lost 1 base, leaving 7 bases of the junction unmatched. The CDR3 length is 15 residues. Germline CDR1 is SGHKS and CDR2 is YYEKEE (reference sequence). The CDR3 region is CASSLSPTGDTEAFF. The CDR3 nucleotides read TGTGCCAGCAGCTTGTCTCCGACAGGGGATACTGAAGCTTTCTTT. Looking up the rest from reference TRBV5-5 and TRBJ1-1 gives the full variable domain: DAGVTQSPTHLIKTRGQQVTLRCSPISGHKSVSWYQQVLGQGPQFIFQYYEKEERGRGNFPDRFSARQFPNYSSELNVNALLLGDSALYLCASSLSPTGDTEAFFGQGTRLTVV.

The CDR3 DNA is TGTGCCAGCAGTTACTCCGGTGTCCGCGGCGGGAGAAAGCAGTTCTTC. It translates to CASSYSGVRGGRKQFF. The chain joins TRBV6-5 to TRBJ2-1; 7 positions match TRBD2. CDR1 and CDR2 (germline): MNHEY, SVGAGI. The CDR3 length is 16 residues. Trimming cost V 0 bases and J 11 bases; bases outside gene matches: 13.

This clonotype showed up many times. This chain links TRBV27 with TRBJ2-1; D is perhaps TRBD2 (5 bases). The CDR3 loop spans 13 amino acids. V was clipped by 5 bases and J by 8 bases, with 13 bases between them. From germline, CDR1 is MNHEY and CDR2 SMNVEV (reference sequence). For the CDR3, the DNA is TGTGCCAGCAGTCCGAACTGGGGAGATGAGCAGTTCTTC. Its translation: CASSPNWGDEQFF.

With respect to this clonotype: Given a much more abundant clone one base away, this may be a read error. The CDR3 reads CASSLGTSGRNGQFF. CDR3 sequence (DNA): TGCGCCAGCAGCTTGGGGACTAGCGGGCGCAATGGGCAGTTCTTC. The rearrangement links TRBV5-1 to TRBJ2-1, with TRBD2 matching 11 bases. Germline CDR1 is SGHRS and CDR2 is YFSETQ. The CDR3 runs to 15 residues.

The chain has TRBV7-2 and TRBJ1-4, with D perhaps matching TRBD1 (6 bases). The length of the CDR3 is 15 residues. Looked up from germline, CDR1 is SGHTA and CDR2 is FQGNSA. V lost 3 bases and J lost 5, with 13 bases in between. The CDR3 region has the DNA TGTGCCAGCAGCTTCGATATGGGGGGCAATGAAAAACTGTTTTTT. Amino acid sequence: CASSFDMGGNEKLFF.

The sample holds a few counts of this clonotype. V is TRBV7-2 and J is TRBJ2-3; D is uncertain. CDR3 length: 15 residues. The germline CDR1 and CDR2 sequences are SGHTA and FQGNSA. Trimming took off 2 bases at V and 0 bases at J, with 9 bases between the two ends. The CDR3 nucleotides read TGTGCCAGCAGCTTAAGGCAGTCTAGCACAGATACGCAGTATTTT. As protein: CASSLRQSSTDTQYF.

Many counts were recorded for this clonotype. The chain has TRBV2 and TRBJ1-5; D is uncertain. CDR1 is SNHLY and CDR2 is FYNNEI in the germline V gene. The germline V and J ends were trimmed by 7 bases and 6 bases, with 13 bases remaining between them. There are 13 residues in the CDR3. The CDR3 region has the DNA TGTGCCAGCAAGGGCCAAAGCGGTCAGCCCCAGCATTTT. This codes for CASKGQSGQPQHF.

This clonotype has a count of ten or more. The gene calls are TRBV27 and TRBJ2-2, with D tentatively TRBD1 (6 bases). CDR3 length equals 17 residues. Germline V gene data show CDR1 as MNHEY and CDR2 as SMNVEV (reference sequence). The germline V and J ends were trimmed by 4 bases and 7 bases, with 22 bases remaining between them. CDR3 in DNA: TGTGCCAGCAGTTCGCCGGAAACAGGGATGGGCGGCGGGGAGCTGTTTTTT. Residues: CASSSPETGMGGGELFF.

This clonotype has ten or more counts. J is TRBJ2-3 and V is TRBV3-1, with D uncertain. Per germline, CDR1 LGHDT and CDR2 YNNKEL (reference sequence). The CDR3 runs to 14 residues. Trimming left V 0 bases short and J 3 bases short, with 7 bases between. The CDR3 DNA is TGTGCCAGCAGCCAAGATTTGACAACAGATACGCAGTATTTT. Its translation: CASSQDLTTDTQYF.

The chain combines TRBV20-1 with TRBJ2-3; D is unresolved. Germline CDR1 is DFQATT and CDR2 is SNEGSKA (reference sequence). Trimming took 0 bases from V and 4 from J, leaving 17 bases between them. This CDR3 comprises 16 residues. CDR3 DNA sequence: TGCAGTGCTAGAGATCCAGCCTCTGGGCAGCCAGATACGCAGTATTTT. Translating it yields CSARDPASGQPDTQYF.

The chain combines TRBV7-6 with TRBJ2-1, with D tentatively TRBD2 (5 bases). Trimming removed 2 bases from V and 2 bases from J, with 13 bases in between. This CDR3 region has 16 residues. Germline V gene data show CDR1 as SGHVS and CDR2 as FNYEAQ. In nucleotides, the CDR3 is TGTGCCAGCAGCTTACAACAGCGGTGGGCCTACAATGAGCAGTTCTTC. This sequence encodes CASSLQQRWAYNEQFF.

At least ten counts were recorded for this clonotype. J is TRBJ2-3 and V is TRBV19; D may match TRBD1 or TRBD2 (6 bases each). CDR3 size: 16 residues. V shed 9 bases and J shed 3 bases, with 22 bases lying between them. Germline CDR1 LNHDA, CDR2 SQIVND (reference sequence). CDR3: CASNQPRGPKTDTQYF. CDR3 coding DNA: TGTGCCAGCAACCAGCCTCGGGGGCCTAAGACAGATACGCAGTATTTT.

This sequence joins TRBV7-2 and TRBJ2-5; TRBD2 matches 9 bases. This CDR3 is 16 amino acids long. The germline V gene encodes CDR1 SGHTA and CDR2 FQGNSA. The J segment lost 2 bases and the V segment lost 8 bases, leaving 12 bases of the junction unmatched. CDR3 region: CASGRVSGGRQETQYF. The DNA of the CDR3 is TGTGCCAGCGGGAGGGTTAGCGGGGGACGTCAAGAGACCCAGTACTTC.

This clonotype was picked up one time. A much larger clone lies one base from this, so it may be a read error. The chain uses TRBV7-6 and TRBJ1-4, with D perhaps matching TRBD1 (6 bases). CDR1 and CDR2 (germline): SGHVS, FNYEAQ. The CDR3 is made up of 16 amino acids. CDR3 protein: CPSSPSGEGANEKLFF. The CDR3 nucleotides are TGTCCCAGCAGCCCCTCCGGGGAGGGGGCTAATGAAAAACTGTTTTTT.

The V and J genes are TRBV12-3 or TRBV12-4 and TRBJ2-6; D is undetermined. Trimming shortened V by 1 base and J by 2 bases, and 9 bases separated the two germline ends. The CDR3 runs to 16 residues. CDR3 in amino acids: CASSLESLAGANVLTF. CDR3 DNA: TGTGCCAGCAGTTTAGAATCTCTAGCTGGGGCCAACGTCCTGACTTTC.

The V gene is TRBV20-1, the J gene TRBJ2-5, with 8 bases matching TRBD1. Looked up from germline, CDR1 is DFQATT and CDR2 is SNEGSKA (reference sequence). The V and J ends lost 5 bases and 6 bases, in that order; junction bases with no gene match: 5. The CDR3 is made up of 12 amino acids. The CDR3 spells CSAGTGRKTQYF. The CDR3 DNA reads as TGCAGTGCTGGGACAGGTCGGAAGACCCAGTACTTC.

This clonotype has only a few counts. The chain carries TRBV11-2 and TRBJ2-1; D gene uncertain. The V gene lost 5 bases and the J gene lost 6 bases, with 17 bases spanning the gap. Germline V CDR1 and CDR2: SGHAT, FQNNGV. The CDR3 totals 15 residues. CDR3 bases: TGTGCCAGCAGCCTCGGGTCCTCCCTACTCAATGAGCAGTTCTTC. Its protein product is CASSLGSSLLNEQFF.

This clonotype was recorded at least ten times. The rearrangement links TRBV6-2 or TRBV6-3 to TRBJ2-3, with 7 bases matching TRBD2. CDR1 MNHEY and CDR2 SVGEGT come from the germline V gene. The CDR3 is 13 residues long. With V trimmed by 6 bases and J by 2 bases, 2 bases remained unmatched. The CDR3 is CASSRDYTDTQYF. As DNA, the CDR3 is TGTGCCAGCAGCCGGGACTACACAGATACGCAGTATTTT.

The rearrangement joins TRBV6-5 to TRBJ2-3; perhaps TRBD1 as D (5 bases). V lost 5 bases to trimming and J lost 0 bases, with 15 bases between them. CDR3 length equals 16 residues. Germline V lookup: CDR1 MNHEY, CDR2 SVGAGI. In DNA, the CDR3 is TGTGCCAGCAGTACCACAGGTTTTTCTAGCACAGATACGCAGTATTTT. Protein sequence: CASSTTGFSSTDTQYF.